Each of the 14 T cell receptor beta chains below was sequenced from the same sample in a study of cytomegalovirus exposure and HLA in healthy donors listed by TCRdb under 2017. The library was made by the immunoSEQ multiplex PCR assay. For the multiplex PCR, a mixture combining 60 forward primers for TCR Vbeta segments and 13 reverse primers for TCR Jbeta segments was used. TCRdb re-hosts the immuneACCESS table, in-frame sequences only. Its copies lack some clones; in the studies checked, an unresolved V gene accounts for under half of them, and the cause for the rest is not known. Recorded for this sample are some 140,000 clones; about 85% of them occurred a single time. The ten largest clones take up 3% to 3.5% of the sample. The specimen was PBMCs. The receptors here all came from a female donor in good health and CMV-seronegative.

CDR3 sequence (DNA): TGTGCCAGTAGTATAGTCGGGAAACAAGCTTTCTTT. It translates to CASSIVGKQAFF. The chain carries TRBV19 and TRBJ1-1; D gene ambiguous. V dropped 1 base and J dropped 9 bases, with 9 bases sitting between them. Germline V gene data show CDR1 as LNHDA and CDR2 as SQIVND (reference sequence). The CDR3 totals 12 residues.

The chain recombines TRBV5-1 with TRBJ2-1, with no clear D. Germline V gene data show CDR1 as SGHRS and CDR2 as YFSETQ. This CDR3 has 12 residues. V shed 0 bases and J shed 12 bases, with 10 bases lying between them. In nucleotides, the CDR3 is TGCGCCAGCAGCTTGGGATCCGGGTCGCAGTTCTTC. Its protein product is CASSLGSGSQFF.

The V gene is TRBV29-1, the J gene TRBJ2-5, with 10 bases matching TRBD2. The CDR3 consists of 14 residues. V gave up 5 bases and J gave up 4 bases; unmatched junction bases: 7. Looked up from germline, CDR1 is SQVTM and CDR2 is ANQGSEA. CDR3 sequence reads: CSVSTSGLGETQYF. The CDR3, as DNA: TGCAGCGTTTCGACTAGCGGGCTAGGAGAGACCCAGTACTTC.

CDR3 protein: CAIWISGEDTQYF. CDR3 DNA: TGTGCCATCTGGATTAGCGGGGAAGATACGCAGTATTTT. The chain is built from TRBV10-3 and TRBJ2-3; the match to TRBD2 covers 8 bases. The germline V gene encodes CDR1 ENHRY and CDR2 SYGVKD. This CDR3 is 13 amino acids long. The V and J ends lost 8 bases and 5 bases, in that order; junction bases with no gene match: 6.

This clone was picked up a small number of times. The rearrangement uses TRBV23-1 and TRBJ1-1; 8 nucleotides align to TRBD1. TRBV23-1 is an ORF for which the function is uncertain. This CDR3 contains 18 residues. The trim removed 7 bases at V and 4 bases at J, leaving 20 bases unmatched. This chain's CDR3 is CASTFKVQGAILATEAFF. The CDR3 coding sequence is TGCGCCAGCACCTTCAAGGTGCAGGGGGCAATTTTAGCCACTGAAGCTTTCTTT.

This clone was counted a single time. V gene TRBV6-5 combines with J gene TRBJ2-7, with a possible D match to TRBD2 (5 bases). CDR3 length: 13 amino acids. Germline V CDR1 and CDR2: MNHEY, SVGAGI. Trimming pared 5 bases from V and 3 bases from J, leaving 11 bases between. The CDR3 spells CASSRGSGYEQYF. In nucleotides, the CDR3 is TGTGCCAGCAGTAGAGGGAGTGGCTACGAGCAGTACTTC.

The chain joins TRBV5-1 to TRBJ2-5; D perhaps matches TRBD2 (5 bases). CDR1 is SGHRS and CDR2 is YFSETQ in the germline V gene. The CDR3 extends over 14 amino acids. Deletions cut 1 base from V and 1 base from J, with 8 bases between. The CDR3 here is CASSLLGAQETQYF. CDR3 coding DNA: TGCGCCAGCAGCTTGTTGGGAGCCCAAGAGACCCAGTACTTC.

V and J are TRBV5-1 and TRBJ1-1; D is possibly TRBD1 (6 bases). With 0 bases removed from V and 4 bases from J, the gap between germline ends came to 16 bases. Germline V gives CDR1 SGHRS, CDR2 YFSETQ. The CDR3 sequence is 16 residues long. DNA of the CDR3: TGCGCCAGCAGCTTGGGGACGCTCCTCAGGGGCACTGAAGCTTTCTTT. This codes for CASSLGTLLRGTEAFF.

J is TRBJ2-1 and V is TRBV5-1; 8 bases line up with TRBD1. From germline, CDR1 is SGHRS and CDR2 YFSETQ. Germline trimming cut 4 bases from V and 5 bases from J; bases unmatched to any gene: 8. CDR3 length: 15 amino acids. Here the CDR3 DNA reads TGCGCCAGCAGCCCCGGACAGGGACCCCACAATGAGCAGTTCTTC. Its protein product is CASSPGQGPHNEQFF.

The chain carries TRBV27 and TRBJ1-2; 8 bases are a match to TRBD1. The germline V gene encodes CDR1 MNHEY and CDR2 SMNVEV (reference sequence). The CDR3 spans 14 residues. Trimming took 6 bases from V and 7 from J; bases not matched to a gene: 10. The CDR3, as DNA: TGTGCCAGCAGCCCGGGGGGACAGGTGTTTGGCTACACCTTC. This sequence encodes CASSPGGQVFGYTF.

The chain uses TRBV19 and TRBJ1-1, with D perhaps matching TRBD1 (6 bases). The CDR3 runs 13 residues. Germline-derived CDR1 and CDR2 are LNHDA and SQIVND (reference sequence). V was cut by 8 bases and J by 1 base, with 11 bases left in between. The CDR3 DNA is TGTGCCAGTGCAAGACAGGCGAACACTGAAGCTTTCTTT. Translating it yields CASARQANTEAFF.

J is TRBJ2-1 and V is TRBV5-4; D ambiguous. The germline gives CDR1 SGHNT, CDR2 YYREEE (reference sequence). Trimming stripped 0 bases from V and 2 bases from J, with 9 bases between. The CDR3 has 15 amino acids. CDR3 nucleotides: TGTGCCAGCAGCTTGGAGCCTTTCCCCTACAATGAGCAGTTCTTC. Amino acid sequence: CASSLEPFPYNEQFF.

The genes are TRBV2 and TRBJ2-3; 7 bases match TRBD2. Germline V gene data show CDR1 as SNHLY and CDR2 as FYNNEI. The CDR3 is 18 residues long. Trimming cost V 8 bases and J 2 bases; bases outside gene matches: 19. CDR3 nucleotides: TGTGCCAGCGGGGGGGGTTCCGGCTCAGAACACGACACAGATACGCAGTATTTT. It specifies CASGGGSGSEHDTDTQYF. Combining the CDR3 with reference TRBV2 and TRBJ2-3 gives the whole variable domain EPEVTQTPSHQVTQMGQEVILRCVPISNHLYFYWYRQILGQKVEFLVSFYNNEISEKSEIFDDQFSVERPDGSNFTLKIRSTKLEDSAMYFCASGGGSGSEHDTDTQYFGPGTRLTVL.

The chain couples TRBV29-1 to TRBJ1-1; 9 bases align to TRBD1. Per the germline V gene, CDR1 is SQVTM and CDR2 is ANQGSEA. Losses at the gene ends were 6 bases for V and 2 bases for J; bases not matched to a gene: 25. CDR3 length: 20 residues. CDR3 DNA sequence: TGCAGCGTGACCTCGCGGGTTCCGGTTCCGGGACAGGGACCCAACACTGAAGCTTTCTTT. This sequence encodes CSVTSRVPVPGQGPNTEAFF.